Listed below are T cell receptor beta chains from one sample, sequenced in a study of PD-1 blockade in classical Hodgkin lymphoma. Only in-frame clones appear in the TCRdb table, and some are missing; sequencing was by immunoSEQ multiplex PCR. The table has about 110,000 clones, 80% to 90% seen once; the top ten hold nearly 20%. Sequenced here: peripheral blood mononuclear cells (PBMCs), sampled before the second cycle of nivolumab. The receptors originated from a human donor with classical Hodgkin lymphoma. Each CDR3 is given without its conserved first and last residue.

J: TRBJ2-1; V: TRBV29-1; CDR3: SAERGDRQF
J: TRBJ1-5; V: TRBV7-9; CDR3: ASSPGNSNQPQH
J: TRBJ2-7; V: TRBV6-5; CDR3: ASSYLDGEHYEQY
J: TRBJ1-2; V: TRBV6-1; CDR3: ASSDSGYGYT
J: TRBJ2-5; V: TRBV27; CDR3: ASSSKDSQETQY
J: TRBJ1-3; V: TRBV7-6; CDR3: ASSPSWGSGNTIY
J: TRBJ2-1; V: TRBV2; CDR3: ASSRRDSGRNEQF
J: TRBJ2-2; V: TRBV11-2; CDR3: ASSPLQNRENTGELF
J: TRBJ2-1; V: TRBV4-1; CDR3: ASRTGAIYNEQF
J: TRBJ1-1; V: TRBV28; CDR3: ASNEGGRNTEAF
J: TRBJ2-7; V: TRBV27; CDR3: ASGVAGGQEQY
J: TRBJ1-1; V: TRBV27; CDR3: ASSPLRGRLEAF
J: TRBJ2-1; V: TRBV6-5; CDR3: ASSYWEGPPPQF
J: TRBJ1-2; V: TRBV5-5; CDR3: ASSIRQAGSSNYGYT
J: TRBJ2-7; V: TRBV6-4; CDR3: ASSGTSGNLRY
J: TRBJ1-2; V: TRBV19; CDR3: ASSINFNYGYT
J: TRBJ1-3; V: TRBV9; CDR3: ASSVSTGDSGNTIY
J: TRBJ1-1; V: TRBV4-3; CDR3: ASSQDSVSLNTEAF
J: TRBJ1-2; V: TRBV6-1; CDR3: ASSEARWGYTLDRGYGYT
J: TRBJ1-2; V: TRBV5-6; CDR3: ASSRDLPDGHGYT
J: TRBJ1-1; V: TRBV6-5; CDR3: ASSYHAGGDTEAF
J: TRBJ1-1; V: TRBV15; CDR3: ATSGGASGESAF
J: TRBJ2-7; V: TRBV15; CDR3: ATVDLAGGSYEQY
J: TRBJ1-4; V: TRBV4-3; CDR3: ASSEGAGDEKLF
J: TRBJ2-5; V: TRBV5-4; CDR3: ASSSWGPQETQY
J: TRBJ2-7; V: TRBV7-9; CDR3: ASSPEGKGQY
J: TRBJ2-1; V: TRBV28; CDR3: ASSSPGTGALNEQF
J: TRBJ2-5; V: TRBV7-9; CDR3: ASSLGKGVWETQY
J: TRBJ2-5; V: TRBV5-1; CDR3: ASSLRVAGSETQY
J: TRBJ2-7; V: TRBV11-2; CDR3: ASSFGRASNYEQY
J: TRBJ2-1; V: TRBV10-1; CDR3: ASSELDSYNEQF
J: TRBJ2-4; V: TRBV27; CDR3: ASSSGQGQNIQY
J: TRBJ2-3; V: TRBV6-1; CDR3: ASSEQGSTDTQY
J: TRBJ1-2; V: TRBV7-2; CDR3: ASSPAAGDYGYT
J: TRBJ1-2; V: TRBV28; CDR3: ASSLLDRGNLYGYT
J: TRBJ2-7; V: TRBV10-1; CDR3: ASSERLGEQY
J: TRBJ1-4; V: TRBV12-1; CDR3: ASSLVLRAPQGEKLF
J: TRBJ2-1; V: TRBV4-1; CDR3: ASSQDRVGSYNEQF
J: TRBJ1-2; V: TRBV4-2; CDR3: ASSQEGTGNYGYT
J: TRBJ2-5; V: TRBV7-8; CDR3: ASSSRETQY
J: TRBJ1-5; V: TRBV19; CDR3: ASSALGSQPQH
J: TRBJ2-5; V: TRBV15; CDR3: ATSGRKGPETQY
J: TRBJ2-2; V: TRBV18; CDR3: ASSPQRENTGELF
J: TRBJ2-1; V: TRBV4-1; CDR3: ASSQAWGRAYNEQF
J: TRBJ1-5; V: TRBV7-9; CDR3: ASSRTENQPQH
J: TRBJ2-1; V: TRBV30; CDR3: AWSLGFLNNEQF
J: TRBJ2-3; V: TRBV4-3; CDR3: ASSQDPGTDTDTQY
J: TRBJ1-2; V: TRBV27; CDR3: ASSLLAGNLFGYT
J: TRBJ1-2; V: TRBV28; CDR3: AYRVGNGYT
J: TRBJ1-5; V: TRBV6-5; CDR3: ASSPGSVSNQPQH
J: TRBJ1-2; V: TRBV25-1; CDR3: ASSVVGQGHGYT
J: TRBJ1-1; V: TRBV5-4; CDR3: ASSLIGALNTEAF